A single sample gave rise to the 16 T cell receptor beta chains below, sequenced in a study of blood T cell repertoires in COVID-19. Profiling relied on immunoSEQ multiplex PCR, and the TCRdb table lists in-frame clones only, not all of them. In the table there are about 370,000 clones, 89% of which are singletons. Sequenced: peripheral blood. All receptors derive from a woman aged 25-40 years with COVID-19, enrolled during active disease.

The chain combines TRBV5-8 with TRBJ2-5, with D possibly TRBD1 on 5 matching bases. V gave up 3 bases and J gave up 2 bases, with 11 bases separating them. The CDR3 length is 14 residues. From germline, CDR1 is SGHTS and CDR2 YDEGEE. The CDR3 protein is CASSSTATQETQYF. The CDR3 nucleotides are TGTGCCAGCAGCTCGACAGCGACGCAAGAGACCCAGTACTTC.

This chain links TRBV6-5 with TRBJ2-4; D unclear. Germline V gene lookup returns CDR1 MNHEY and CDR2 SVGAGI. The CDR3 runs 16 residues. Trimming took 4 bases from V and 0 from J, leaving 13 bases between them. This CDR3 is CASSSTFTVAKNIQYF. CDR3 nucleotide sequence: TGTGCCAGCAGTTCTACGTTTACGGTAGCCAAAAACATTCAGTACTTC.

The CDR3 sequence is CASGTGGWETQYF. The DNA for the CDR3 is TGTGCCAGTGGGACAGGGGGCTGGGAGACCCAGTACTTC. J is TRBJ2-5 and V is TRBV19, with 12 bases that match TRBD1. The germline V gene has CDR1 LNHDA and CDR2 SQIVND (reference sequence). V was pared by 8 bases and J by 5 bases, with 3 bases of the junction left unmatched. The CDR3 is 13 amino acids.

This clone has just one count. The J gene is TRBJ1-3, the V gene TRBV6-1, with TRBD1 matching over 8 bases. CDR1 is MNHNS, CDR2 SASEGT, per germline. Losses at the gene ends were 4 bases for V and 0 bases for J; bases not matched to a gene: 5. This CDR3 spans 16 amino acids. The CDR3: CASSVTGELSGNTIYF. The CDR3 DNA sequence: TGTGCCAGCAGTGTGACAGGGGAACTCTCTGGAAACACCATATATTTT.

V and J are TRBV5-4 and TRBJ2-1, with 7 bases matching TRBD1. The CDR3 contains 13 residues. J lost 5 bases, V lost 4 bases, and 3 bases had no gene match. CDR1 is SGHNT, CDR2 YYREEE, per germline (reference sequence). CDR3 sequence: CASSPGTDNEQFF. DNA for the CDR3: TGTGCCAGCAGCCCTGGGACAGACAATGAGCAGTTCTTC.

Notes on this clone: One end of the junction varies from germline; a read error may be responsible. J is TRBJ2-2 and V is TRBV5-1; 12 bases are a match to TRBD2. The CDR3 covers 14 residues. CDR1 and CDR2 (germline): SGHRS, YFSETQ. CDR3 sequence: CASRTSGSTWELFF. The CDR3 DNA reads TGCGCCAGCAGGACTAGCGGGAGCACCTGGGAGCTGTTTTTT. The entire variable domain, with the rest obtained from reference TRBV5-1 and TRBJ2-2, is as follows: KAGVTQTPRYLIKTRGQQVTLSCSPISGHRSVSWYQQTPGQGLQFLFEYFSETQRNKGNFPGRFSGRQFSNSRSEMNVSTLELGDSALYLCASRTSGSTWELFFGEGSRLTVL.

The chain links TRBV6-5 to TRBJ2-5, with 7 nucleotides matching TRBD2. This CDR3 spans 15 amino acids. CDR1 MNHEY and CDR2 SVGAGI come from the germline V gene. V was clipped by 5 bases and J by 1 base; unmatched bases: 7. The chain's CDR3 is CASSPMGGGQETQYF. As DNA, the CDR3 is TGTGCCAGCAGTCCCATGGGCGGGGGCCAAGAGACCCAGTACTTC.

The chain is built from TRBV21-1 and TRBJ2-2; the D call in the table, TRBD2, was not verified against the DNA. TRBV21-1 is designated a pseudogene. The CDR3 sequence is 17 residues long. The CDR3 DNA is TGTGCCAGCAGCAAAGCTCTAATTACGGGGAACACCGGGGAGCTGTTTTTT. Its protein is CASSKALITGNTGELFF.

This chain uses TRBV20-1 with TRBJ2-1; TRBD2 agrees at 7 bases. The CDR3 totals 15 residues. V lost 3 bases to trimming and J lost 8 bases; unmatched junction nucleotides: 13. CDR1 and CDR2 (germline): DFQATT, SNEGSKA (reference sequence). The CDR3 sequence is CSASGLAEGLYEQFF. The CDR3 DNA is TGCAGTGCTAGTGGTCTAGCGGAGGGCCTCTATGAGCAGTTCTTC.

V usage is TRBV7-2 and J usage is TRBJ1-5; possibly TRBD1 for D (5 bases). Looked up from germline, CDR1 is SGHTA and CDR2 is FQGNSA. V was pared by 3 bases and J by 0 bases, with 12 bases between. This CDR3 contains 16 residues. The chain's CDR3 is CASSLAGGYSNQPQHF. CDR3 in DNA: TGTGCCAGCAGCTTGGCGGGGGGATATAGCAATCAGCCCCAGCATTTT.

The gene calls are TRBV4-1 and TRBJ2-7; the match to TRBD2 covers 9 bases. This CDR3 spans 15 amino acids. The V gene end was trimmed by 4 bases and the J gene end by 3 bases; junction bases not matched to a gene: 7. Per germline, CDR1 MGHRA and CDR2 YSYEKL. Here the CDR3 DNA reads TGCGCCAGCAGCCGAGTGCTAGCGGGGATCTACGAGCAGTACTTC. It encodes CASSRVLAGIYEQYF.

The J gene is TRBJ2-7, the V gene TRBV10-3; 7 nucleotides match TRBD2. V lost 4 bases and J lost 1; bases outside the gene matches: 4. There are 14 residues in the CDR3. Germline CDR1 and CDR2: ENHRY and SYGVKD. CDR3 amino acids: CAISVSSGSYEQYV. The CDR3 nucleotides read TGTGCCATCAGTGTATCTAGCGGTTCCTACGAGCAGTACGTC.

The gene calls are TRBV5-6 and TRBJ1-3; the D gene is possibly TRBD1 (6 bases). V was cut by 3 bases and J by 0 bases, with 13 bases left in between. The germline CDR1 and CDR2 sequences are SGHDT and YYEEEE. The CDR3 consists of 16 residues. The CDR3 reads CASSWRTGFSGNTIYF. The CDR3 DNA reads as TGTGCCAGCAGCTGGCGAACAGGGTTCTCTGGAAACACCATATATTTT.

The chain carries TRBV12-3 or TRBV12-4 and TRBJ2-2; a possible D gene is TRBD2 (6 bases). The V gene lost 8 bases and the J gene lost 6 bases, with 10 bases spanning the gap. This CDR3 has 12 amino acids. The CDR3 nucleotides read TGTGCCAGCTCAGCGGGCTCCGGGGAGCTGTTTTTT. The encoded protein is CASSAGSGELFF.

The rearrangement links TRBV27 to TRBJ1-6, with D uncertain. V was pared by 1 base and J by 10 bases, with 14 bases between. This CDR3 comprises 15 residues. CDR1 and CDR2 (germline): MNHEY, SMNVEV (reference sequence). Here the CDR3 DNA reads TGTGCCAGCAGTTTATACGCCGGTAATCAATCACCCCTCCACTTT. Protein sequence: CASSLYAGNQSPLHF.

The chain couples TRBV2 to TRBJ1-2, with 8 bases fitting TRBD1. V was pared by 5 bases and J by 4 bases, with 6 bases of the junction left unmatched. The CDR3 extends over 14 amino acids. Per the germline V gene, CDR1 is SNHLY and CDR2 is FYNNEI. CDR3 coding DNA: TGTGCCAGCAGTCGGACAGGGCTTGGCTATGGCTACACCTTC. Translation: CASSRTGLGYGYTF.